This T cell receptor (beta chain) originates from a study of Ad26.COV2.S vaccination and SARS-CoV-2 variants. In the study overall: Recipients of Ad26.COV2.S got it intramuscularly, once or twice 56 days apart.

Germline CDR1 and CDR2: SGHRS and YFSETQ. Trimming shortened V by 6 bases and J by 4 bases, and 13 bases separated the two germline ends. The CDR3 contains 14 residues. The assay was immunoSEQ multiplex PCR, and TCRdb's table has in-frame clones only and misses some. This repertoire shows about 390,000 clones, around 85% found once; its top ten account for 3.5%. Regarding treatment: some 20 received Ad26.COV2.S at low or high dose, single or two shots; 5 received placebo; per-sample allocation not given. Each sample was drawn 63 days after the first injection (of vaccine or placebo). Within Boston, the person who donated was an adult of 18-55 years.

The rearrangement links TRBV5-1 to TRBJ1-4, with D maybe TRBD1 (6 bases). Sequencing used peripheral blood, obtained in a trial of Ad26.COV2.S vaccine versus placebo. The TCR was taken from a person aged 18-65 years who received the Ad26.COV2.S COVID-19 vaccine or a placebo. Written as DNA, the CDR3 is TGCGCCAGCACCCCAGGAGGGGGTAATGAAAAACTGTTTTTT. Amino acids: CASTPGGGNEKLFF.